Below, one TCR beta chain is given with its context. The antigen remains unidentified. The source of the sample is a study of graft-versus-host responses after intestinal transplantation. About the research overall: After anti-thymocyte globulin induction, recipients took tacrolimus and steroids for approximately three years. Study results and caveats: Peak circulating GvH clone levels were associated with early post-transplant HvG declines. When patients had graft-donor T cell macrochimerism, their allografts held high graft-versus-host to host-versus-graft clonal ratios. There were GvH clones found in recipient marrow, and some of them appeared first in ileum or blood.

Libraries were prepared by immunoSEQ multiplex PCR; TCRdb keeps only in-frame clonotypes and omits some of them. The data show about 100,000 clones, with 91% seen just once and roughly 0.2% held by the top ten. The length of the CDR3 is 15 residues. CDR1 is LNHNV and CDR2 is YYDKDF in the germline V gene (reference sequence). This receptor was identified in a human donor who was the organ donor for an intestinal transplant. Sequencing used unstimulated CD4+ T cells sorted from spleen or lymph node cells, obtained before transplant. This rearrangement joins TRBV15 to TRBJ2-5, with 9 bases matching TRBD1. The assigned J gene may be wrong: the sequence end matches TRBJ2-7 better. Here the CDR3 DNA reads TGTGCCACCAGCAGAGGGGGGACAGGGTCCTACGAGCAGTACTTC. This translates into CATSRGGTGSYEQYF.